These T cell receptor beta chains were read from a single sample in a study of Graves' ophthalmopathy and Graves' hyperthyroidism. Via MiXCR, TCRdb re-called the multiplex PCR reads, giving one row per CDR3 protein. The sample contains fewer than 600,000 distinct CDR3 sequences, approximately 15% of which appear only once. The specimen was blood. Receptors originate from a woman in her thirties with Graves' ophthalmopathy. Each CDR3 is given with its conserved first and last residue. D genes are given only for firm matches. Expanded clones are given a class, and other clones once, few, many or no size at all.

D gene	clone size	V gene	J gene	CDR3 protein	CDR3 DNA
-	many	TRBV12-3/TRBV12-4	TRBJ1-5	CASSSSGAGGNQPQHF	TGTGCCAGCAGTTCCTCAGGGGCGGGGGGCAATCAGCCCCAGCATTTT
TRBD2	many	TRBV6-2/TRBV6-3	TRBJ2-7	CASSYLLSGSSYEQYF	TGTGCCAGCAGTTACCTGTTAAGCGGGAGCTCCTACGAGCAGTACTTC
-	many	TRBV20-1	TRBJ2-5	CSARDPTSPQETQYF	TGCAGTGCTAGAGATCCGACTAGTCCCCAAGAGACCCAGTACTTC
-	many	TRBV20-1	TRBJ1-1	CSANQRQTMNTEAFF	TGCAGTGCGAATCAACGACAGACTATGAACACTGAAGCTTTCTTT
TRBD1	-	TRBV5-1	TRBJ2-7	CASSNTGGAVHEQYF	TGCGCCAGCAGCAACACAGGGGGCGCAGTCCACGAGCAGTACTTC
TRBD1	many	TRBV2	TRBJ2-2	CASNGQGANTGELFF	TGTGCCAGCAATGGACAGGGGGCGAACACCGGGGAGCTGTTTTTT
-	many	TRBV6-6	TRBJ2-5	CASSYQGKTQYF	TGTGCCAGCAGTTACCAGGGAAAGACCCAGTACTTC
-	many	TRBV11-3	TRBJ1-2	CASSFKGYDGYTF	TGTGCCAGCAGCTTCAAAGGGTATGATGGCTACACCTTC
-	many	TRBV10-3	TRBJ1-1	CAISESSVQNTEAFF	TGTGCCATCAGTGAGTCGTCAGTCCAGAACACTGAAGCTTTCTTT
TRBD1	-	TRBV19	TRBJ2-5	CASSGGRGTETQYF	TGTGCCAGTAGTGGGGGCAGGGGGACGGAGACCCAGTACTTC
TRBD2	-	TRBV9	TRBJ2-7	CASSGHPSGRGSEQYF	TGTGCCAGCAGCGGGCATCCCAGCGGGAGAGGTAGCGAGCAGTACTTC
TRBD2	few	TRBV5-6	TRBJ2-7	CASSRRGAGDYEQYF	TGTGCCAGCAGCCGCCGAGGGGCGGGGGACTACGAGCAGTACTTC